This entry describes one T cell receptor beta chain. This clonotype turned up a few times. What antigen it recognizes has not been identified. Base qualities are missing; no much larger clone stands one base away. V is pared back by 2 bases and J by 6 bases, with 16 bases lying between the germline termini. The germline V gene supplies CDR1 SNHLY and CDR2 FYNNEI. The CDR3 has 15 amino acids, counting the end cysteine and phenylalanine. The only DNA kept is the CDR3, 45 bases in frame from the first base. This was a case-control study nested in a cohort of healthcare workers in London, UK, who had nasopharyngeal swab PCR tests and blood samples taken every week. Healthcare workers were recruited between 23 and 31 March 2020, during the week of the UK lockdown, and were followed weekly for up to roughly 15 weeks. These data originate in a study of early T cells in non-severe SARS-CoV-2 infection (dated by TCRdb to the early 2020s). Some background on the complete study: TCR sequencing used bulk RNA from unsorted whole blood, so alpha and beta chains could not be paired. Study-level results and caveats: VDJdb matching was skewed toward anti-spike CD8 responses and likely underestimated virus-specific expansions, missing private and CD4 specificities.

The library came from 5' RACE. The instrument was a NextSeq 500. Unique molecular identifiers were attached to individual cDNA molecules in the TCR library protocol so that sequencing error and PCR bias could be corrected. TCR alpha and beta chains were both sequenced, and the abundances of alpha and beta sequences in each sample were closely correlated with each other. As for the original processing: V gene, J gene and CDR3 annotation of TCR sequences was performed with Decombinator V4. TCRs were defined as expanded if a significant change between any two time points was detected under a Poisson model with p below 0.0001. TCR abundances were normalised to the total number of TCRs sequenced per sample and expressed as counts per million. MAIT TCRs were defined by TRAV1-2 paired with TRAJ12, TRAJ20 or TRAJ33, and iNKT TCRs by TRAV10 paired with TRAJ18. A search of VDJdb, accessed on 1 November 2021, was run for TCRs annotated to CMV, EBV and SARS-CoV-2, with TCRs annotated for multiple antigens excluded. Starting from the raw public reads, TCRdb applied fastp trimming at Q25, assembled clones with MiXCR and retained in-frame beta chains. Each entry is one CDR3 protein sequence, shown with its most common DNA and genes. These V and J calls are TCRdb output, not the study's own analysis. Recorded for this sample are 110,000 or so distinct CDR3 sequences; roughly 12% of them occurred a single time. The top ten clonotypes cover less than 3.5% of the sample.

Sequenced sample: whole blood. The chain links TRBV2 with TRBJ1-2; a tentative D match to TRBD1 spans 5 bases. The clonotype comes from an adult who was a healthcare worker with PCR-confirmed SARS-CoV-2 infection or an uninfected control (not recorded which). The DNA reads as follows: TGTGCCAGCAGTGAAATCATCGGGGGAATGAATGGCTACACCTTC. Protein translation: CASSEIIGGMNGYTF.